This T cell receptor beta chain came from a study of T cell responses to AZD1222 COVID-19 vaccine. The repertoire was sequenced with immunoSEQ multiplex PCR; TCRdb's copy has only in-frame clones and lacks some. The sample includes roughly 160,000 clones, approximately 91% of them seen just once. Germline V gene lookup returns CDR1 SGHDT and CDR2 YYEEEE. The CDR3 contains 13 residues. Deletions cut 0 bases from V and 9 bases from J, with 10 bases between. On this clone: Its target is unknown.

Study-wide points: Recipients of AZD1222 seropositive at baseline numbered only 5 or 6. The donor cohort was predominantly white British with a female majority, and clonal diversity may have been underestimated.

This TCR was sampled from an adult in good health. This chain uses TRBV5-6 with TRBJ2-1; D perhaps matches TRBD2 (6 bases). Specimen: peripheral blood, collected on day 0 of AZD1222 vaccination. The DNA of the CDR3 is TGTGCCAGCAGCTTGGTAGGAGGGGTTGAGCAGTTCTTC. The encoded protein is CASSLVGGVEQFF.